This T cell receptor beta chain is from a study of OX40 agonist ivuxolimab in advanced cancers. TCRdb keeps only in-frame clones here, not all; method: immunoSEQ multiplex PCR. The sample yields 55,000 to 70,000 clones, about 85% seen once. Germline lookup yields CDR1 MNHNY and CDR2 SVGAGI (reference sequence). Losses at the gene ends were 5 bases for V and 6 bases for J; bases not matched to a gene: 7. The CDR3 contains 13 residues. The chain carries TRBV6-6 and TRBJ2-7, with 7 bases fitting TRBD2. The sequenced sample was CD4+ or CD8+ T cells sorted from blood, obtained in a trial of the OX40 agonist ivuxolimab. This receptor was identified in an adult with an advanced solid tumor such as melanoma, head and neck, liver or kidney cancer. CDR3 protein: CASSSGTAVEQYF. The CDR3 region has the DNA TGTGCCAGCAGTAGCGGGACTGCGGTCGAGCAGTACTTC.